This TCR beta chain appears in the sequencing data of a study of blood T cell repertoires in COVID-19. Looking at the study overall: Collection of acute and convalescent COVID-19 samples took place in the United States, Italy and Spain. T cells, B-cell-depleted T cells, or PBMCs provided the cDNA or gDNA that served as material.

V dropped 11 bases and J dropped 1; count of bases not matched to a gene: 4. The germline CDR1 and CDR2 sequences are SNHLY and FYNNEI. The CDR3 loop spans 13 amino acids. In the study's own analysis: Estimated nucleated cell counts came from reference gene primer amplification. Profiled with immunoSEQ multiplex PCR; TCRdb holds only in-frame clones, not every one. V and J calls and clone size follow that table, whereas D and trimming were derived from the DNA. The table has around 68,000 clones, 65% to 90% seen once. V and J are TRBV2 and TRBJ1-2; 10 nucleotides match TRBD1. This receptor was taken from a man older than 75 with active COVID-19. Sequenced: peripheral blood. CDR3 DNA sequence: TGTGCCGGAGGACAGGGGGGTAACTATGGCTACACCTTC. Translated, it gives CAGGQGGNYGYTF.